This T cell receptor (beta chain) was recovered during a study of CD8 T cells in Susac syndrome. General study results and limits: CD4+ T cell repertoires in Susac syndrome lacked clonal expansion. The authors acknowledged that their TCR sequencing and HLA analysis involved a relatively small number of individuals.

Roughly 0.45 to 1 ug RNA was reverse transcribed with random hexamers. immunoSEQ multiplex PCR amplified TCR beta CDR3 across 54 Vbeta, 13 Jbeta. MiXCR, applied by TCRdb to the immunoSEQ multiplex PCR reads, yields one record per CDR3 protein. This table has 70,000 to 75,000 distinct CDR3 sequences, around 93% appearing once. The germline V and J ends were trimmed by 3 bases and 11 bases, with 16 bases remaining between them. Germline V CDR1 and CDR2: SGHTA, FQGNSA. The CDR3 is made up of 14 amino acids. Turning to this clonotype: Antigen specificity is unknown.

V usage is TRBV7-2 and J usage is TRBJ1-4, with unresolved D. This receptor was identified in a human donor with Susac syndrome. Sequencing input: CD4+ T cells from PBMCs. In DNA, the CDR3 is TGTGCCAGCAGCTTCACTCGACCACCTACTAAACTGTTTTTT. Translating gives CASSFTRPPTKLFF.